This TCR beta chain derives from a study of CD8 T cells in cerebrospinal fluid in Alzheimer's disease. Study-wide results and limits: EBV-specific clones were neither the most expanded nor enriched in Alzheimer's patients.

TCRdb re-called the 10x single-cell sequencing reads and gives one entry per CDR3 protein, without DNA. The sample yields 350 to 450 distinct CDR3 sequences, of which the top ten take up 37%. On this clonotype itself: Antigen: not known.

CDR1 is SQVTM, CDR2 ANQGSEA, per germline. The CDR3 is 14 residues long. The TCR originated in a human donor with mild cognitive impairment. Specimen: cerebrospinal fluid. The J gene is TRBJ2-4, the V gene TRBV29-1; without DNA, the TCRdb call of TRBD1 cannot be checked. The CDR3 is CSALDSVAKNIQYF.